This T cell receptor (beta chain) stems from a study of shared clonotypes between healthy human individuals. Source study methods: ImmunoSEQ supplied junction-only sequences lacking quality scores, so filtering was different. Here immunoSEQ multiplex PCR was the method, and the copy in TCRdb shows in-frame clones only, minus some. V, J and clone size are taken as reported in that table, and D and trimming were inferred from the DNA itself. The sample gives 1.5 million to 1.9 million clones, 95% to 99% of which show up once; less than 0.55% is in the top ten. The CDR3 has 18 residues. From germline, CDR1 is SGHVS and CDR2 FNYEAQ. V lost 1 base, J lost 1 base, and 17 bases lay in between.

V usage is TRBV7-6 and J usage is TRBJ2-1; the D is unclear. The specimen sequenced was naive CD4+ T cells sorted from blood. The subset here: CD45RA+ positively selected. The TCR originated in a man aged 25 to 40 in good health. CDR3 in DNA: TGTGCCAGCAGCTTAGTTCTCAGTCGGCGACCTTCCTACAATGAGCAGTTCTTC. Protein product: CASSLVLSRRPSYNEQFF.